The 24 T cell receptor beta chains presented below share a single source sample, sequenced in a study of blood T cells in healthy people across ages. A second PCR of 7 to 11 cycles used a sample-barcoded 5' primer and a J-beta primer mix. TCRdb re-called the 5' RACE reads through MiXCR, storing one row per CDR3 protein. This table has approximately 960,000 distinct CDR3 sequences, almost 30% appearing once. These same data were also listed under a study on T cells of mothers and their children.

Sequencing used blood. The receptors were gathered from a woman aged 35 to 49 in good health.

This clonotype was recorded many times. The chain employs TRBV28 and TRBJ2-5; TRBD2 might be the D (5 bases). The germline V gene encodes CDR1 MDHEN and CDR2 SYDVKM. The CDR3 consists of 14 residues. Trimming cost V 9 bases and J 8 bases, with 22 bases left between them. CDR3 sequence reads: CASSPLPNEGTQYF. CDR3 coding DNA: TGTGCCAGTTCCCCTCTCCCCAATGAGGGTACCCAGTACTTC.

This clonotype was detected only a few times. The chain links TRBV27 to TRBJ2-3; the D is unclear. The V gene's germline CDR1 is MNHEY and CDR2 SMNVEV (reference sequence). The V and J ends lost 8 bases and 3 bases respectively, with 21 bases between them. CDR3 length: 16 residues. CDR3 in DNA: TGTGCCAGCTATACCTTTGGGGTGAAGGCTACAGATACGCAGTATTTT. Translated, it gives CASYTFGVKATDTQYF.

With respect to this clonotype: This may be a read error, as it is one base from a much larger clone. The chain recombines TRBV7-2 with TRBJ2-3, with 7 bases fitting TRBD2. This CDR3 has 16 residues. In germline, CDR1 is SGHTA, CDR2 FQGNSA. The trim removed 6 bases at V and 1 base at J, leaving 10 bases unmatched. CDR3 in amino acids: CTSRPTSATGTDTQYF. DNA for the CDR3: TGTACCAGCAGGCCCACTAGCGCGACCGGCACAGATACGCAGTATTTT.

The gene calls are TRBV5-1 and TRBJ2-1, with 9 positions matching TRBD2. Germline assignment: CDR1 SGHRS and CDR2 YFSETQ. J gave up 5 bases and V 4 bases, and 10 bases lay outside the gene matches. The CDR3 length is 16 residues. The CDR3 bases are TGCGCCAGCAGCAGAATAGCGGGGGACCTTAACAATGAGCAGTTCTTC. The encoded protein is CASSRIAGDLNNEQFF.

With regard to this clonotype: Its ends do not fully match the called genes, so a read error is possible. The rearrangement links TRBV6-1 to TRBJ1-1, with 11 positions matching TRBD1. Germline-derived CDR1 and CDR2 are MNHNS and SASEGT. CDR3 length: 17 amino acids. In DNA, the CDR3 is TGTGCCAGCAGTCAAGCCTGGACAGGGGGCCTGAACACTGAAGCTTTCTTT. This encodes CASSQAWTGGLNTEAFF.

This clonotype was picked up many times. The V and J genes are TRBV20-1 and TRBJ2-1; weak D call: TRBD1 (6 bases). Between the trimmed V and J ends, which lost 2 bases and 8 bases, there was a span of 10 bases. Germline-derived CDR1 and CDR2 are DFQATT and SNEGSKA (reference sequence). The CDR3 length is 12 residues. CDR3: CSARQGQDEQFF. As DNA, the CDR3 is TGCAGTGCTAGACAGGGGCAGGATGAGCAGTTCTTC.

V usage is TRBV28 and J usage is TRBJ1-2, with a weak D call TRBD1 (5 bases). V lost 11 bases and J lost 4, with 20 bases in between. This CDR3 has 14 residues. CDR1 is MDHEN and CDR2 is SYDVKM in the germline V gene. CDR3 sequence (DNA): TGTGCCTGCACCCCCGAGACGAGGGGCTATGGCTACACCTTC. Translation: CACTPETRGYGYTF.

This clonotype was picked up a small number of times. The chain employs TRBV7-3 and TRBJ2-5, with D uncertain. This CDR3 has 15 amino acids. V lost 4 bases, J lost 8 bases, and 20 bases lay in between. Germline CDR1 and CDR2: SGHTA and FQGTGA. This CDR3 reads CASSYNHARGSTQYF. The CDR3 DNA reads TGTGCCAGCAGCTATAATCATGCTAGAGGTAGCACCCAGTACTTC.

This chain joins TRBV5-1 and TRBJ2-7; maybe TRBD1 (5 bases). Per the germline V gene, CDR1 is SGHRS and CDR2 is YFSETQ. The CDR3 extends over 16 amino acids. The V end lost 4 bases, the J end lost 0 bases, and 17 bases lay between the germline ends. DNA for the CDR3: TGCGCCAGCAGCCAATGGGGCGCGACTGGCTCCTACGAGCAGTACTTC. Protein: CASSQWGATGSYEQYF.

This clonotype was found many times. V is TRBV9 and J is TRBJ2-1, with 9 bases identical to TRBD2. V was clipped by 2 bases and J by 3 bases; unmatched bases: 3. Germline V lookup: CDR1 SGDLS, CDR2 YYNGEE. The CDR3 runs 15 residues. The CDR3 nucleotides read TGTGCCAGCAGCGTGAGCGGGGGGAACTACAATGAGCAGTTCTTC. Protein product: CASSVSGGNYNEQFF.

This clonotype was seen a handful of times. CDR3 loop: CASSVAFGELFF. In nucleotides, the CDR3 is TGTGCCAGCAGCGTAGCCTTTGGGGAGCTGTTTTTT. The chain employs TRBV9 and TRBJ2-2; D is undetermined. Germline CDR1 SGDLS, CDR2 YYNGEE. There are 12 residues in the CDR3. V lost 0 bases and J 8 bases, leaving 5 bases between the germline ends.

This sequence joins TRBV7-2 and TRBJ1-1; D not resolved. CDR1 and CDR2 from the germline V gene are SGHTA and FQGNSA. The CDR3 runs 16 residues. V lost 5 bases and J lost 0, with 16 bases in between. The CDR3 reads CASSPAMVILNTEAFF. As DNA, the CDR3 is TGTGCCAGCAGCCCGGCTATGGTCATCTTGAACACTGAAGCTTTCTTT.

This clonotype was counted only a few times. The V call is TRBV27, the J call TRBJ1-6; perhaps TRBD1 as D (5 bases). Trimming took off 2 bases at V and 4 bases at J, with 9 bases between the two ends. This CDR3 spans 15 amino acids. Looked up from germline, CDR1 is MNHEY and CDR2 is SMNVEV (reference sequence). This chain's CDR3 is CASSLGPGYNSPLHF. CDR3 sequence (DNA): TGTGCCAGCAGTTTAGGGCCAGGGTATAATTCACCCCTCCACTTT.

The chain joins TRBV19 to TRBJ1-2; the D is unclear. The germline V gene encodes CDR1 LNHDA and CDR2 SQIVND (reference sequence). The V end was cut by 5 bases, the J end by 3 bases, with 13 bases between. The CDR3 covers 14 residues. The DNA of the CDR3 is TGTGCCAGTAGTGTTCTTTCAAGTGACTATGGCTACACCTTC. Translation gives CASSVLSSDYGYTF.

In this sample, this clonotype turned up a few times. This chain uses TRBV6-1 with TRBJ1-2; perhaps TRBD1 as D (5 bases). Germline CDR1 is MNHNS and CDR2 is SASEGT. V dropped 3 bases and J dropped 5 bases, with 7 bases sitting between them. This CDR3 is built from 12 residues. The CDR3 coding sequence is TGTGCCAGCAGTGATGGGGGTTATGGCTACACCTTC. Translation: CASSDGGYGYTF.

The chain couples TRBV6-5 to TRBJ2-1, with 13 bases matching TRBD2. With V trimmed by 2 bases and J by 5 bases, 9 bases remained unmatched. This CDR3 has 18 residues. Germline V gives CDR1 MNHEY, CDR2 SVGAGI. The CDR3 sequence: CASSYKSPTSGGNNEQFF. DNA of the CDR3: TGTGCCAGCAGTTACAAGTCTCCGACTAGCGGGGGGAACAATGAGCAGTTCTTC.

This clonotype has a count of ten or more. The genes are TRBV12-1 and TRBJ2-1; the table's D call of TRBD1 was not tested on the DNA. TRBV12-1 is a recognized pseudogene. This CDR3 comprises 14 residues. CDR3 DNA sequence: TGTGCCAGCAGCTTTGCGCAAACGGGACGTGAGCAGTTCTTC. Its translation: CASSFAQTGREQFF.

This clonotype turned up a few times. The CDR3 DNA sequence: TGTGCCAGCAGCTTAGTCAGGGGGCTGGAGGGCTACACCTTC. Its translation: CASSLVRGLEGYTF. The chain links TRBV7-9 to TRBJ1-2; 8 nucleotides match TRBD1. The CDR3 sequence is 14 residues long. Germline V gives CDR1 SEHNR, CDR2 FQNEAQ (reference sequence). Trimming removed 1 base from V and 8 bases from J; junction bases left unmatched: 6.

The rearrangement uses TRBV28 and TRBJ2-7, with D possibly being TRBD1 (6 bases). The CDR3 is 11 residues long. Germline CDR1 and CDR2: MDHEN and SYDVKM. V was pared by 11 bases and J by 2 bases, with 10 bases between. Here the CDR3 DNA reads TGTGCCGGCGGACAGCCCTACGAGCAGTACTTC. This translates into CAGGQPYEQYF.

This clonotype was observed a handful of times. The chain recombines TRBV29-1 with TRBJ1-1; the D gene is possibly TRBD1 (5 bases). The CDR3 length is 12 residues. Germline-derived CDR1 and CDR2 are SQVTM and ANQGSEA. The V gene lost 7 bases and the J gene lost 5 bases, with 14 bases spanning the gap. The CDR3 sequence is CSDATVWTEAFF. The CDR3 bases are TGCAGCGATGCGACAGTATGGACTGAAGCTTTCTTT.

This clonotype was recorded a few times. The chain is built from TRBV5-1 and TRBJ2-6, with 11 bases that match TRBD2. The CDR3 spans 17 residues. V lost 2 bases and J lost 4; bases outside the gene matches: 5. CDR1 and CDR2 (germline): SGHRS, YFSETQ. CDR3 sequence reads: CASSLRLAGTGANVLTF. The DNA for the CDR3 is TGCGCCAGCAGCTTAAGACTAGCGGGGACGGGGGCCAACGTCCTGACTTTC.

Here the CDR3 DNA reads TGTGCCTGGAGTCGCCAGGGGAAGCCCCTGAACACTGAAGCTTTCTTT. Its protein product is CAWSRQGKPLNTEAFF. The chain carries TRBV30 and TRBJ1-1; a weak D match, TRBD1 (6 bases). This CDR3 comprises 16 residues. CDR1 is GTSNPN and CDR2 is SVGIG in the germline V gene (reference sequence). The V end was cut by 2 bases, the J end by 0 bases, with 16 bases between.

In its sample, this clonotype was seen once. The chain has TRBV2 and TRBJ1-3; TRBD1 matches 9 bases. The CDR3 consists of 15 residues. The germline CDR1 and CDR2 sequences are SNHLY and FYNNEI. With 6 bases clipped from V and 1 base from J, the junction kept 4 bases outside the gene matches. CDR3 nucleotides: TGTGCCAGCAGGTTACAGGGGGCGTCTGGAAACACCATATATTTT. Protein: CASRLQGASGNTIYF.

This clonotype was detected only a few times. The chain combines TRBV9 with TRBJ1-1; D may be TRBD1 (6 bases). The CDR3 extends over 14 amino acids. Germline CDR1 SGDLS, CDR2 YYNGEE. V lost 2 bases and J lost 10, with 18 bases in between. CDR3 DNA: TGTGCCAGCAGCGTCCTCCGGGACAATTTCTCAGCTTTCTTT. The encoded protein is CASSVLRDNFSAFF.